This T cell receptor beta chain was documented in a study of cytomegalovirus exposure and HLA in healthy donors. Study-level information: As released early, the data held 70 million to 100 million unique TCRs from HLA-typed donors.

The count of this clone is one. Its specificity is not known. The junction shows a germline mismatch at one end, possibly a read error. The study's findings and limits: According to a later analysis, most TCR beta chains associated with CMV appeared HLA-restricted. High specificity and sensitivity for cytomegalovirus status were reported for the classifier.

Primers: 60 Vbeta forward and 13 Jbeta reverse. Method: immunoSEQ multiplex PCR; TCRdb's copy keeps in-frame clones and lacks some. The table includes 100,000 or so clones, 65% to 80% detected once. Germline CDR1 reads SEHNR; CDR2 reads FQNEAQ (reference sequence). The CDR3 has 17 amino acids. The sequencing input was PBMCs. The gene calls are TRBV7-9 and TRBJ1-1; a possible D gene is TRBD1 (6 bases). The receptor was isolated from a woman aged 35 to 49 in good health and CMV-seronegative. The DNA of the CDR3 is TGTTCCAGCAGCTTTCCCGCACAGGGACCATGGAACACTGAAGCTTTCTTT. Encoded protein: CSSSFPAQGPWNTEAFF.